This T cell receptor (beta chain) was captured in a study of blood T cell repertoires in COVID-19. Methods used by the authors: The authors estimated nucleated cell counts from reference gene primer amplification. Only in-frame clones appear in the TCRdb table, and some are missing; sequencing was by immunoSEQ multiplex PCR. The DNA was the basis for D and trimming; V, J and clone size are from that table. The data show about 200,000 clones, with 70% to 85% seen just once and 6% to 8% held by the top ten. Germline V gives CDR1 SGHAT, CDR2 FQNNGV. Trimming at V came to 5 bases and at J to 9 bases, leaving 6 bases not matched to a gene. This CDR3 comprises 14 residues.

This clonotype was sampled from a human donor with acute or convalescent COVID-19. The donor label of this sample is uncertain. This chain uses TRBV11-2 with TRBJ1-6, with 8 nucleotides matching TRBD1. Sample: peripheral blood. The CDR3 DNA follows: TGTGCCAGCAGCCAACAGGGGGTCAGTTCACCCCTCCACTTT. Translation gives CASSQQGVSSPLHF.